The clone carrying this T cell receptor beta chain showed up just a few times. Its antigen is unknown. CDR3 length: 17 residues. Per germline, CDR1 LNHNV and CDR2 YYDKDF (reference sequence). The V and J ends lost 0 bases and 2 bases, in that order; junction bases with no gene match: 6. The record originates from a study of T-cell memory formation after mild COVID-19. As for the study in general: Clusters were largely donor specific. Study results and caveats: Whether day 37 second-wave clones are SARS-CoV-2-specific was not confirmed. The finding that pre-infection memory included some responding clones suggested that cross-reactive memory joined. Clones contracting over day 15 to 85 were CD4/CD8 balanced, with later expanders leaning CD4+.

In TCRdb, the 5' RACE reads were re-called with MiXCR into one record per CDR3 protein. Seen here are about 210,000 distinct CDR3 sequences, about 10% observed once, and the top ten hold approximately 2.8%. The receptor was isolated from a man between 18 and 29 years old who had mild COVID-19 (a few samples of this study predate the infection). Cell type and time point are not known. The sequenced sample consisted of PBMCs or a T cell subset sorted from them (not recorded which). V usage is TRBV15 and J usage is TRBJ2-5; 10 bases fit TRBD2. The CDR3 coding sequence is TGTGCCACCAGCAGAGAGGCTAGCGGGGGAGGACAAGAGACCCAGTACTTC. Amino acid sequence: CATSREASGGGQETQYF.